This entry features one TCR beta chain sequence. This clonotype was seen a handful of times. It lacks a known antigen. It has no much larger one-base neighbor in the sample; base qualities were not kept. The entry originates in a study of regulatory T cells in long-lasting Graves disease (dated by TCRdb to about 2021). Notes on the research overall: Persistent Graves' disease was defined as persistently positive TSH receptor autoantibodies together with antithyroid drug treatment for over 5 years. Patients with persistent Graves' disease were compared with patients with newly diagnosed Graves' disease using TCR sequencing and RNA sequencing of peripheral blood. The study took place in China and was registered as a clinical trial. TCR sequencing covered roughly 13 persistent and about 20 newly diagnosed Graves' disease patients, 33 samples in total. In the clinical cohort, patients with persistent Graves' disease had used antithyroid drugs for an average of about 9.4 years. The full study reports these points: Because the primary lesion, thyroid tissue, could not be accessed, the study looked at peripheral blood alone. Persistent disease showed preferential use of TRBV28, TRBJ1-2 and TRBJ2-5, whereas newly diagnosed disease favored TRBV20-1 and TRBJ2-1. As a limitation, the authors acknowledged that the small sample size may reduce accuracy. Sequencing and analysis were restricted to the TCR beta chain. Patients with persistent disease shared more public clonotypes (over 2,500) than newly diagnosed patients did (around 980). Compared with newly diagnosed patients, patients with persistent Graves' disease had lower TCR Shannon entropy and fewer highly expanded clones, which suggests clonal expansion.

Including the terminal cysteine and phenylalanine, the CDR3 comprises 14 residues. Solely the CDR3 DNA is kept, with 42 bases framed from the first base. V is clipped by 5 bases and J by 5 bases, and the sequence between their germline boundaries is 15 bases long. In the germline V gene (reference sequence), CDR1 corresponds to DFQATT and CDR2 to SNEGSKA. Library construction relied on multiplex PCR. TCRdb records Illumina HiSeq 4000 as the sequencer. To build TCR beta libraries, CDR3 regions were amplified by Arm-PCR using iRepertoire HTBI primers. Before sequencing, the PCR products underwent gel purification. On the study's bioinformatics: A total of 62 TRBV and more than twelve TRBJ segments were identified across samples and were used for gene usage analysis of CDR3 amino acid clonotypes. COPE and FqMerger were used to merge the filtered high-quality paired reads into contigs. Contigs were aligned with BLAST to IMGT TRBV, TRBD and TRBJ reference genes, and CDR3 was defined per IMGT. Highly expanded clones were defined as clonotypes with a frequency above 0.1%. Shannon entropy was used to measure repertoire diversity, and the Gini coefficient was used to measure V-J evenness. Public clonotypes were defined as clonotypes shared by more than one individual. TCRdb redid the processing of the public reads, applying fastp at Q25 and MiXCR, and retained in-frame beta chains. Rows matching on CDR3 protein sequence are summarized as one entry with the most common DNA and genes. The V and J calls and clone size are TCRdb's, not the authors'. The sample records about half a million distinct CDR3 sequences, about 22% of which are singletons. The ten largest make up around 13% of the sample.

The time point label, read with the paper, signifies: persistent/refractory GD, antithyroid drugs over 5 years with positive TRAb. For both TCR sequencing and RNA sequencing, RNA was extracted from PBMCs in TRIzol. The diagnosis of Graves' disease followed American Thyroid Association guidelines. Recruitment of patients was carried out at an endocrinology department in Xi'an, China. Each patient gave roughly 8.4 milliliters of peripheral blood, collected in an EDTA anticoagulant tube. PBMCs were isolated by Ficoll Paque Plus density gradient separation without further T cell sorting. An Agilent 2100 Bioanalyzer and agarose gel were used to check RNA quality, while a NanoDrop 2000 measured RNA concentration.

This specimen consisted of peripheral blood mononuclear cells (PBMCs), obtained when the disease was refractory, from a patient treated with antithyroid drugs. This chain is built from TRBV20-1 and TRBJ1-4, with the D gene call left open. The receptor's source is a female donor with Graves disease. The nucleotide sequence is TGCAGTGCTTGGGCCCTCGACGGAAATGAAAAACTGTTTTTT. This is translated as CSAWALDGNEKLFF.